A single sample is the source of the 23 T cell receptor beta chains below, sequenced in a study of OX40 agonist ivuxolimab in advanced cancers. Assay: immunoSEQ multiplex PCR; the TCRdb copy retains only in-frame clones and omits some. The sample lists 89,000 or so clones; 91% were seen once. Sequenced here: CD4+ or CD8+ T cells sorted from blood, sampled in a trial of the OX40 agonist ivuxolimab. The receptors were gathered from an adult with an advanced solid tumor such as melanoma, head and neck, liver or kidney cancer.

This clone was seen once. The chain couples TRBV9 to TRBJ1-2; TRBD1 aligns across 7 bases. Germline V gene lookup returns CDR1 SGDLS and CDR2 YYNGEE. V dropped 0 bases and J dropped 7; count of bases not matched to a gene: 6. The CDR3 extends over 14 amino acids. The CDR3 DNA follows: TGTGCCAGCAGCGTAGACGGGACAGCTGCTGGCTACACCTTC. Its translation: CASSVDGTAAGYTF.

The chain carries TRBV7-9 and TRBJ2-1; D ambiguous. This CDR3 is built from 12 residues. Germline V gives CDR1 SEHNR, CDR2 FQNEAQ (reference sequence). The germline V and J ends were trimmed by 2 bases and 8 bases, with 7 bases remaining between them. The CDR3 spells CASSLWWDEQFF. As DNA, the CDR3 is TGTGCCAGCAGCTTATGGTGGGATGAGCAGTTCTTC.

V is TRBV5-6 and J is TRBJ2-7; D is uncertain. Looked up from germline, CDR1 is SGHDT and CDR2 is YYEEEE. V lost 2 bases to trimming and J lost 2 bases, with 8 bases between them. The CDR3 is 13 amino acids. DNA for the CDR3: TGTGCCAGCAGCTTCGGGCAAGCCTACGAGCAGTACGTC. Translation: CASSFGQAYEQYV.

This rearrangement joins TRBV4-2 to TRBJ1-2; D is unresolved. The ends were cut back, 1 base at V and 3 bases at J, with 6 bases in the middle. Germline V lookup: CDR1 LGHNA, CDR2 YNFKEQ. The CDR3 totals 13 residues. Here the CDR3 reads CASSQGEDYGYTF. CDR3 in DNA: TGTGCCAGCAGCCAAGGGGAGGACTATGGCTACACCTTC.

This rearrangement joins TRBV9 to TRBJ2-2; D ambiguous. In germline, CDR1 is SGDLS, CDR2 YYNGEE. The CDR3 totals 14 residues. V lost 0 bases and J lost 6, with 9 bases in between. The CDR3 is CASSVVSGPGELFF. As DNA, the CDR3 is TGTGCCAGCAGCGTAGTATCTGGACCCGGGGAGCTGTTTTTT.

This rearrangement joins TRBV7-9 to TRBJ2-1; D perhaps matches TRBD2 (5 bases). CDR3 length: 14 amino acids. The V end lost 0 bases, the J end lost 4 bases, and 7 bases lay between the germline ends. Germline CDR1 SEHNR, CDR2 FQNEAQ (reference sequence). Here the CDR3 DNA reads TGTGCCAGCAGCTTAGCGACTATATACAATGAGCAGTTCTTC. Translation gives CASSLATIYNEQFF. The entire variable domain, with the rest obtained from reference TRBV7-9 and TRBJ2-1, is as follows: DTGVSQNPRHKITKRGQNVTFRCDPISEHNRLYWYRQTLGQGPEFLTYFQNEAQLEKSRLLSDRFSAERPKGSFSTLEIQRTEQGDSAMYLCASSLATIYNEQFFGPGTRLTVL.

The chain joins TRBV28 to TRBJ1-4; tentatively, D is TRBD1 (5 bases). The germline V and J ends were trimmed by 3 bases and 3 bases, with 23 bases remaining between them. Germline values: CDR1 MDHEN, CDR2 SYDVKM. The CDR3 is 19 residues long. CDR3 amino acids: CASSLPSFGGTGPNEKLFF. DNA of the CDR3: TGTGCCAGCAGTTTGCCTTCGTTTGGGGGAACTGGCCCTAATGAAAAACTGTTTTTT. The variable domain in full, with the rest retrieved from reference TRBV28 and TRBJ1-4, is DVKVTQSSRYLVKRTGEKVFLECVQDMDHENMFWYRQDPGLGLRLIYFSYDVKMKEKGDIPEGYSVSREKKERFSLILESASTNQTSMYLCASSLPSFGGTGPNEKLFFGSGTQLSVL.

CDR3 in amino acids: CASSARTAPYEQYF. The CDR3 DNA is TGTGCCAGCAGTGCCCGGACGGCGCCCTACGAGCAGTACTTC. The chain employs TRBV28 and TRBJ2-7; D unclear. Trimming took 5 bases from V and 2 from J, leaving 13 bases between them. This CDR3 comprises 14 residues. CDR1 and CDR2 from the germline V gene are MDHEN and SYDVKM. Together with reference TRBV28 and TRBJ2-7, the CDR3 gives the full variable domain: DVKVTQSSRYLVKRTGEKVFLECVQDMDHENMFWYRQDPGLGLRLIYFSYDVKMKEKGDIPEGYSVSREKKERFSLILESASTNQTSMYLCASSARTAPYEQYFGPGTRLTVT.

The chain carries TRBV7-2 and TRBJ2-1; unclear D gene. The germline V gene has CDR1 SGHTA and CDR2 FQGNSA. V lost 1 base to trimming and J lost 10 bases, with 14 bases between them. This CDR3 comprises 14 residues. As DNA, the CDR3 is TGTGCCAGCAGCTTAGTGGTTTTCGCGGCAGAGCAGTTCTTC. It is translated as CASSLVVFAAEQFF.

The chain joins TRBV9 to TRBJ2-6; no clear D. Germline V gene sequence: CDR1 SGDLS, CDR2 YYNGEE. V lost 0 bases and J lost 4, with 2 bases in between. This CDR3 has 13 residues. The CDR3, as DNA: TGTGCCAGCAGCGTAGTAGGGGCCAACGTCCTGACTTTC. Protein: CASSVVGANVLTF.

This clone has more than one count but fewer than ten. This chain joins TRBV28 and TRBJ1-6; 7 bases line up with TRBD1. Germline CDR1 is MDHEN and CDR2 is SYDVKM. CDR3 size: 15 residues. The ends lost 5 bases at V and 7 bases at J; junction bases unmatched: 8. As DNA, the CDR3 is TGTGCCAGCAGTCCTCTGACAGGGAACAATTCACCCCTCCACTTT. This translates into CASSPLTGNNSPLHF.

The chain carries TRBV4-2 and TRBJ2-1; a possible D gene is TRBD2 (6 bases). V was cut by 4 bases and J by 4 bases, with 14 bases left in between. Germline lookup yields CDR1 LGHNA and CDR2 YNFKEQ. CDR3 length equals 15 residues. CDR3 sequence reads: CASSPRGDSYNEQFF. For the CDR3, the DNA is TGTGCCAGCAGCCCCCGCGGGGATTCTTACAATGAGCAGTTCTTC.

The J gene is TRBJ2-5, the V gene TRBV27; 11 bases map to TRBD1. CDR3 length: 17 amino acids. CDR1 and CDR2 from the germline V gene are MNHEY and SMNVEV (reference sequence). V dropped 0 bases and J dropped 6; count of bases not matched to a gene: 9. CDR3 coding DNA: TGTGCCAGCAGTTTATCGGCGTGGGACAGGGGGTGGCAGACCCAGTACTTC. It translates to CASSLSAWDRGWQTQYF.

The V call is TRBV27, the J call TRBJ2-3; no definite D call. This CDR3 has 13 amino acids. V was trimmed by 5 bases and J by 0 bases, leaving 6 bases between them. CDR1 and CDR2 (germline): MNHEY, SMNVEV (reference sequence). The CDR3 loop is CASSAPSTDTQYF. The CDR3 region has the DNA TGTGCCAGCAGTGCCCCTAGCACAGATACGCAGTATTTT.

This clone was seen just once. The chain links TRBV29-1 to TRBJ2-5; perhaps TRBD1 as D (5 bases). Trimming removed 1 base at V and 1 base at J, with 16 bases between. In germline, CDR1 is SQVTM, CDR2 ANQGSEA. The CDR3 is made up of 16 amino acids. Here the CDR3 reads CSVEGGRADVQETQYF. CDR3 sequence (DNA): TGCAGCGTTGAAGGGGGCAGGGCGGACGTCCAAGAGACCCAGTACTTC.

The CDR3 sequence: CASSYPEQETQYF. The CDR3 DNA reads TGTGCCAGCAGTTATCCCGAGCAAGAGACCCAGTACTTC. V is TRBV6-5 and J is TRBJ2-5; D not resolved. The ends were cut back, 3 bases at V and 2 bases at J, with 7 bases in the middle. The CDR3 loop spans 13 amino acids. From germline, CDR1 is MNHEY and CDR2 SVGAGI.

As concerns this clone: Other DNA sequences in the same sample also yield this CDR3. The rearrangement joins TRBV11-2 to TRBJ2-7; D unresolved. The CDR3 extends over 12 amino acids. V lost 1 base to trimming and J lost 3 bases, with 4 bases between them. Germline CDR1 reads SGHAT; CDR2 reads FQNNGV. This CDR3 reads CASSLGNYEQYF. The CDR3, as DNA: TGTGCCAGCAGCTTAGGGAACTACGAGCAGTACTTC.

In this sample, this clone turned up once. This chain uses TRBV28 with TRBJ1-6; possible D gene TRBD1, 5 bases. CDR3 size: 15 residues. The V gene's germline CDR1 is MDHEN and CDR2 SYDVKM. V lost 8 bases and J 0 bases, leaving 11 bases between the germline ends. The CDR3: CASERGLSYNSPLHF. The CDR3 coding sequence is TGTGCCAGCGAACGGGGACTCTCCTATAATTCACCCCTCCACTTT.

This chain uses TRBV4-2 with TRBJ1-1; D is uncertain. V lost 0 bases to trimming and J lost 7 bases, with 9 bases between them. The CDR3 contains 13 residues. CDR1 is LGHNA, CDR2 YNFKEQ, per germline. This chain's CDR3 is CASSQEWGSEAFF. In DNA form, the CDR3 reads TGTGCCAGCAGCCAAGAGTGGGGTAGTGAAGCTTTCTTT.

This clone was counted only a few times. The chain has TRBV28 and TRBJ2-1, with D hard to call. The CDR3 runs to 15 residues. V dropped 8 bases and J dropped 0 bases, with 14 bases sitting between them. Germline V CDR1 and CDR2: MDHEN, SYDVKM. The CDR3 spells CASLPQVNSYNEQFF. CDR3 bases: TGTGCCAGCCTCCCTCAGGTGAACTCCTACAATGAGCAGTTCTTC.

The chain carries TRBV7-9 and TRBJ2-2; 12 bases fit TRBD1. V lost 5 bases to trimming and J lost 7 bases; unmatched junction nucleotides: 8. Germline V gene sequence: CDR1 SEHNR, CDR2 FQNEAQ (reference sequence). This CDR3 has 16 amino acids. The CDR3 coding sequence is TGTGCCAGCAGCCGACCGGGACAGGGGGCAGTCGGGGAGCTGTTTTTT. Residues: CASSRPGQGAVGELFF.

The chain joins TRBV4-3 to TRBJ2-1; D is unresolved. The germline V gene has CDR1 LGHNA and CDR2 YSLEER. Trimming shortened V by 3 bases and J by 8 bases, and 11 bases separated the two germline ends. The CDR3 extends over 13 amino acids. CDR3 bases: TGCGCCAGCAGCCATGCCCCCTTCTATGAGCAGTTCTTC. It specifies CASSHAPFYEQFF.

CDR3 bases: TGTGCCAGCAGCCAAGAAGGGGCAGGGACAGGTTACGAGCAGTACTTC. Encoded protein: CASSQEGAGTGYEQYF. The J gene is TRBJ2-7, the V gene TRBV4-2; 8 nucleotides agree with TRBD1. V lost 0 bases to trimming and J lost 4 bases; unmatched junction nucleotides: 8. Germline lookup yields CDR1 LGHNA and CDR2 YNFKEQ. This CDR3 is built from 16 residues.